One T cell receptor beta chain is described in this entry. What it binds is not known. The data were obtained in a study of cytomegalovirus exposure and HLA in healthy donors. Study details: The use of the same platform for the approximately 130 validation repertoires and the roughly 730 first-cohort repertoires was reported by a later analysis. The study, taken as a whole, reports: In vitro testing confirmed a few CMV-associated chains as specific for CMV antigens. Whilst most TCR sequences proved rare, a subset of public TCRs occurred across many donors. Reports showed the classifier diagnosing cytomegalovirus status with high specificity and sensitivity.

Some clones are missing from TCRdb's copy, which holds only in-frame ones; the method was immunoSEQ multiplex PCR. Found here are 150,000 to 200,000 clones, around 85% of them singletons; the top ten hold 5% to 7%. Germline V CDR1 and CDR2: GTSNPN, SVGIG (reference sequence). The V gene lost 1 base and the J gene lost 4 bases, with 13 bases spanning the gap. The CDR3 runs 15 residues. Sequenced input: PBMCs. The chain has TRBV30 and TRBJ1-4, with D perhaps matching TRBD1 (5 bases). The receptor was derived from a young woman in good health and CMV-seronegative. The DNA for the CDR3 is TGTGCCTGGAGTGCCGGGACGGCCGTTAATGAAAAACTGTTTTTT. It is translated as CAWSAGTAVNEKLFF.